Listed below are T cell receptor beta chains from one sample, sequenced in a study of shared clonotypes between healthy human individuals. Assay used: immunoSEQ multiplex PCR; TCRdb lists only in-frame clones, some missing. Of more than 1,200,000 clones detected, 98% to 99% appear once; the ten largest clones hold under 0.45%. The specimen sequenced was naive CD4+ T cells sorted from blood. The source of these receptors is a man younger than 45 in good health. CDR3s include the opening cysteine and the closing phenylalanine or tryptophan. D genes are given only for firm matches. Not all rows give a size; the values are once, few, many and, for expanded clones, a class.

TRBV6-5	NA	TRBJ1-5	NA	TGTGCCAGCAGCTCTCCAGATAGCAATCAGCCCCAGCATTTT	CASSSPDSNQPQHF
TRBV27	TRBD2	TRBJ2-7	NA	TGTGCCAGCAACAACCTAGCGGGAGGTCGAGAGCAGTACTTC	CASNNLAGGREQYF
TRBV5-1	TRBD1	TRBJ2-4	once	TGCGCCAGCAGCTTGGGGGGACAGAGGATCATTCAGTACTTC	CASSLGGQRIIQYF
TRBV6-5	TRBD1	TRBJ2-7	NA	TGTGCCAGCAGTTACTCGAGGTCAGGGGGCTCCTACGAGCAGTACTTC	CASSYSRSGGSYEQYF
TRBV9	TRBD1	TRBJ2-7	NA	TGTGCCAGCAGCGTAGAGGGACAGGGGGTTGGCGAGCAGTACTTC	CASSVEGQGVGEQYF
TRBV5-1	TRBD2	TRBJ2-1	NA	TGCGCCAGCAGCTGGGCCGGGACTAGCGGGATGAATGAGCAGTTCTTC	CASSWAGTSGMNEQFF
TRBV21-1	NA	TRBJ1-3	NA	TGTGCCAGCAGCAAAGGCAGACAGGGATGGCTGTCTGGAAACACCATATATTTT	CASSKGRQGWLSGNTIYF
TRBV27	NA	TRBJ2-5	NA	TGTGCCAGCAGTTTATCCTCGGGGGAGACCCAGTACTTC	CASSLSSGETQYF
TRBV6-1	NA	TRBJ2-3	NA	TGTGCCAGCAGCTTTAAGGACACAGATACGCAGTATTTT	CASSFKDTDTQYF
TRBV7-2	NA	TRBJ2-7	NA	TGTGCCAGCAGCTTTCGGGGGCGAGGGGCCGAGCAGTACTTC	CASSFRGRGAEQYF
TRBV4-1	TRBD1	TRBJ1-5	NA	TGCGCCAGCAGCCAAGATATCCCTGGGACAGTTAATCAGCCCCAGCATTTT	CASSQDIPGTVNQPQHF
TRBV10-1	NA	TRBJ2-7	NA	TGCGCCAGCCAAGCGGCAGGAGCCTACGAGCAGTACTTC	CASQAAGAYEQYF
TRBV11-2	TRBD2	TRBJ2-1	few	TGTGCCAGCAGCCCCCCTAGCGGGAGCTCCTACAATGAGCAGTTCTTC	CASSPPSGSSYNEQFF
TRBV7-9	NA	TRBJ2-5	NA	TGTGCCAGCAGCCGGGGGGCGAACCAAGAGACCCAGTACTTC	CASSRGANQETQYF
TRBV29-1	TRBD1	TRBJ1-1	NA	TGCAGCGGTGACCCGACAGGGATGAACACTGAAGCTTTCTTT	CSGDPTGMNTEAFF
TRBV2	TRBD1	TRBJ2-7	NA	TGTGCCAGCAGCGGAGACAGGGACCAGTACTTC	CASSGDRDQYF
TRBV27	TRBD1	TRBJ2-7	NA	TGTGCCAGCAGGAAACTTTACCGGGACAGGACATATGACGAGCAGTACTTC	CASRKLYRDRTYDEQYF
TRBV5-1	NA	TRBJ1-1	NA	TGCGCCAGCAGCAGGGGACCAAACACTGAAGCTTTCTTT	CASSRGPNTEAFF
TRBV28	NA	TRBJ2-5	NA	TGTGCCAGCATCCTACGAGGGCGAGGGGGGACCCAGTACTTC	CASILRGRGGTQYF
TRBV9	NA	TRBJ1-3	NA	TGTGCCAGCAGCGCCGACCAAAGTGGAAACACCATATATTTT	CASSADQSGNTIYF
TRBV4-3	TRBD1	TRBJ1-2	once	TGCGCCAGCAGCCAAGATGGTTACAGGGGCGGTGGCTACACCTTC	CASSQDGYRGGGYTF
TRBV13	TRBD1	TRBJ2-7	NA	TGTGCCAGCAGCTTAGACTCTTGGGACAGCGCTTCCTACGAGCAGTACTTC	CASSLDSWDSASYEQYF
TRBV30	NA	TRBJ1-5	NA	TGTGCCTGGAGCAAGGGGAAGGCCGGGTCTATTTCGCAGCCCCAGCATTTT	CAWSKGKAGSISQPQHF
TRBV5-1	NA	TRBJ2-2	NA	TGCGCCAGCAGCTTTGGGGGAGTTAACACCGGGGAGCTGTTTTTT	CASSFGGVNTGELFF
TRBV25-1	NA	TRBJ1-1	NA	TGTGCCAGCAGTGAGACAGCCTCAACGACTGAAGCTTTCTTT	CASSETASTTEAFF
TRBV28	NA	TRBJ2-7	NA	TGTGCCAGCGGCACAGCGTATTTCGAGCAGTACTTC	CASGTAYFEQYF
TRBV6-5	NA	TRBJ2-3	NA	TGTGCCAGCAGTTACTCCCCACTGAGCACAGATACGCAGTATTTT	CASSYSPLSTDTQYF
TRBV5-4	TRBD2	TRBJ2-4	NA	TGTGCCAGCAGCGCCACTAGCGGGAGTATTCAGTACTTC	CASSATSGSIQYF
TRBV2	NA	TRBJ2-1	NA	TGTGCCAGCAAACGAGTGGGACCCTCCAATGAGCAGTTCTTC	CASKRVGPSNEQFF
TRBV11-3	NA	TRBJ2-3	NA	TGTGCCAGCAGCTTAGTTAGCACAGATACGCAGTATTTT	CASSLVSTDTQYF
TRBV29-1	NA	TRBJ1-2	NA	TGCAGCGGCGGGCAGGGCGATTATGGCTACACCTTC	CSGGQGDYGYTF
TRBV18	NA	TRBJ2-1	NA	TGTGCCAGCTCACCACCCTACGGGATCGAGGAGAATGAGCAGTTCTTC	CASSPPYGIEENEQFF
TRBV2	TRBD1	TRBJ1-2	NA	TGTGCCAGCAGTGCGGGACAGGGGAATGGCTACACCTTC	CASSAGQGNGYTF
TRBV15	TRBD1	TRBJ2-2	NA	TGTGCCACGGGACAGGCGAACACCGGGGAGCTGTTTTTT	CATGQANTGELFF
TRBV10-2	NA	TRBJ1-3	NA	TGCGCCAGCAGTGCAGGGAGCTCTGGAAACACCATATATTTT	CASSAGSSGNTIYF
TRBV5-5	TRBD1	TRBJ2-5	NA	TGTGCCAGCAGCCGTGGGACAGGCAAAGAGACCCAGTACTTC	CASSRGTGKETQYF
TRBV7-8	NA	TRBJ2-5	NA	TGTGCCAGCAGCAGCCGGGACGGACTCTTCTCCGATCAAGAGACCCAGTACTTC	CASSSRDGLFSDQETQYF
TRBV9	NA	TRBJ1-1	NA	TGTGCCAGCAGTAAGGGGTGGGTAAACACTGAAGCTTTCTTT	CASSKGWVNTEAFF
TRBV4-3	TRBD2	TRBJ2-5	NA	TGCGCCAGCAGCCAAGATTGGCTAGCGGGAGTGGTAGAGACCCAGTACTTC	CASSQDWLAGVVETQYF
TRBV19	NA	TRBJ2-5	NA	TGTGCCAGTAGTGTCAACAGGGTGGAGACCCAGTACTTC	CASSVNRVETQYF
TRBV28	NA	TRBJ1-1	NA	TGTGCCAGCAGTTTCTTGGGAATGAACACTGAAGCTTTCTTT	CASSFLGMNTEAFF
TRBV10-3	NA	TRBJ1-3	NA	TGTGCCATCAGTGACGTGGCTCCTGGCTCTGGAAACACCATATATTTT	CAISDVAPGSGNTIYF
TRBV5-1	TRBD2	TRBJ2-3	NA	TGCGCCAGCAGCTTGGAAGATAGCGGGGCTAGCACAGATACGCAGTATTTT	CASSLEDSGASTDTQYF
TRBV14	NA	TRBJ2-1	NA	TGTGCCAGCAGCCAAAGCGGCCTTAGGGATGAGCAGTTCTTC	CASSQSGLRDEQFF
TRBV5-1	NA	TRBJ2-5	NA	TGCGCCAGCAAACCGACCGCGTACCAAGAGACCCAGTACTTC	CASKPTAYQETQYF
TRBV9	TRBD1	TRBJ1-5	NA	TGTGCCAGCAACGACAGGGGGCGTCAGCCCCAGCATTTT	CASNDRGRQPQHF
TRBV19	TRBD2	TRBJ2-1	NA	TGTGCCAGTAGTATAGTCGGGACTAGCGGTTACAATGAGCAGTTCTTC	CASSIVGTSGYNEQFF
TRBV2	TRBD1	TRBJ1-5	NA	TGTGCCAGCAGTGTGGCAGGGGGTAGCAATCAGCCCCAGCATTTT	CASSVAGGSNQPQHF
TRBV7-9	TRBD2	TRBJ2-1	NA	TGTGCCAGCAGCTTTCCACTAGCGGGAGTCCCCAATGAGCAGTTCTTC	CASSFPLAGVPNEQFF
TRBV6-5	NA	TRBJ2-7	NA	TGTGCCAGCAGGAACCCTGAGGGCAGGTACGAGCAGTACTTC	CASRNPEGRYEQYF
TRBV5-1	NA	TRBJ2-1	NA	TGCGCCAGCAGCTTGGTTGGCGGGGACTACAATGAGCAGTTCTTC	CASSLVGGDYNEQFF
TRBV29-1	NA	TRBJ1-1	NA	TGCAGCGTTGAGAGGACGGGACCAAGCACTGAAGCTTTCTTT	CSVERTGPSTEAFF
TRBV2	TRBD2	TRBJ2-7	NA	TGTGCCAGTCAAGCGGGAGGCCCATACGAGCAGTACTTC	CASQAGGPYEQYF
TRBV15	NA	TRBJ1-5	NA	TGTGCCACCAGCCTCACCTATCAGGGCGATAGCAATCAGCCCCAGCATTTT	CATSLTYQGDSNQPQHF
TRBV10-3	TRBD2	TRBJ2-2	once	TGTGCCACCGAGACTAGCTCCAGAGGGGACACCGGGGAGCTGTTTTTT	CATETSSRGDTGELFF
TRBV29-1	TRBD2	TRBJ2-1	NA	TGCAGCGTTGTTAGCGGGGCCTACAATGAGCAGTTCTTC	CSVVSGAYNEQFF
TRBV5-4	TRBD2	TRBJ2-2	NA	TGTGCCAGCAGCTTTAGACTAGCGGGAGGGGTGACCGGGGAGCTGTTTTTT	CASSFRLAGGVTGELFF